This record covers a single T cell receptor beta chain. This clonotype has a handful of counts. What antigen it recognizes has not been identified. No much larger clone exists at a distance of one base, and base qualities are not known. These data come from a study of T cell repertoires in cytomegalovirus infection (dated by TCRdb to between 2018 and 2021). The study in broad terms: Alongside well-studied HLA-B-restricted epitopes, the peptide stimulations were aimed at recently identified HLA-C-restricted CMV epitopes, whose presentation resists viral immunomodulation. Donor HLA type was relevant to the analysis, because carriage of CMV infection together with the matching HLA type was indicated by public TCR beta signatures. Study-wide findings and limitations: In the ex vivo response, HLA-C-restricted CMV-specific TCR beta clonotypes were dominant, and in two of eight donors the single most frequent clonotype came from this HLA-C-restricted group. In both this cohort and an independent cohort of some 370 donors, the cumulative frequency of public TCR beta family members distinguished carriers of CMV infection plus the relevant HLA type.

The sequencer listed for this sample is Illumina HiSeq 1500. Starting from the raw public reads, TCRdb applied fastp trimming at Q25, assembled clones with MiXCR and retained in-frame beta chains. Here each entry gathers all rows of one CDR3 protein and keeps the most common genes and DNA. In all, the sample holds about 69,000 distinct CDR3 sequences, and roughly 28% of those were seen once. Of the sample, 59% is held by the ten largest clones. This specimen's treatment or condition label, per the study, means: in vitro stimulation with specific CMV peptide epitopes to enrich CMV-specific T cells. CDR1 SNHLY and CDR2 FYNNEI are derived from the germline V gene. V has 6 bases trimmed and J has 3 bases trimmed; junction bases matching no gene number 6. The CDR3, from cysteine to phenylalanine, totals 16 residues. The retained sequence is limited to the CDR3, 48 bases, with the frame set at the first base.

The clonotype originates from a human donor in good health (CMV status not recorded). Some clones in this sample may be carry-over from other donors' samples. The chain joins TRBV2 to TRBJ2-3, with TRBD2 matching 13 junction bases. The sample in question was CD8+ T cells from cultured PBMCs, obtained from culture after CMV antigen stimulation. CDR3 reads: CASRRGLAGETDTQYF. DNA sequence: TGTGCCAGCAGACGAGGACTAGCGGGAGAAACAGATACGCAGTATTTT.